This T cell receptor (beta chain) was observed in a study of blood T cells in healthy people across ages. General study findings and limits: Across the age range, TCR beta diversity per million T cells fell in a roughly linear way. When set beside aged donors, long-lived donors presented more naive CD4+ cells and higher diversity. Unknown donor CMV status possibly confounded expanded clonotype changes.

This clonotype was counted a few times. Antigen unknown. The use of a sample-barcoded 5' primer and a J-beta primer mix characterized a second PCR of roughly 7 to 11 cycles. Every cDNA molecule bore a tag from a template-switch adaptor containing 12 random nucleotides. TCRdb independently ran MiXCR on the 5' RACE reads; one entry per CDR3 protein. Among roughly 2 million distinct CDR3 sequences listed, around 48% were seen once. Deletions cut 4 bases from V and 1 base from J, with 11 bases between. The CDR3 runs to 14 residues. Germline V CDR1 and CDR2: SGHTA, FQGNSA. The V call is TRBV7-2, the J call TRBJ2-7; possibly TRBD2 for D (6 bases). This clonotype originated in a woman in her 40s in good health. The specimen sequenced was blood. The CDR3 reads CASSSMAGSYEQYF. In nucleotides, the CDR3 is TGTGCCAGCAGCTCCATGGCGGGATCCTACGAGCAGTACTTC.